This T cell receptor (beta chain) was obtained from a study of molecular identifiers for immune sequencing clone quantification. Per the germline V gene, CDR1 is MNHEY and CDR2 is SVGEGT. This CDR3 comprises 14 residues. V was pared by 1 base and J by 6 bases, with 10 bases between. TCRdb re-analysed the PCR reads in MiXCR, keeping a single row per CDR3 protein. The sample shows about 40,000 distinct CDR3 sequences, around 20% of them seen only once. Sequencing was done on a sample of naive CD8+ T cells from blood, with Jurkat cell RNA spiked in. Noted subset: FACS-sorted CD8+CD4-CCR7+CD45RA+ naive T cells. The genes are TRBV6-2 or TRBV6-3 and TRBJ1-5; possible D gene TRBD1, 5 bases. This TCR came from a human donor in good health. Some libraries in this study had Jurkat cell RNA spiked in. The CDR3 region has the DNA TGTGCCAGCAGTTACTTGGGGGGAAGTCAGCCCCAGCATTTT. Residues: CASSYLGGSQPQHF.